The present TCR beta chain was sequenced within a study of blood T cell repertoires in COVID-19. Study-level information: The cDNA or gDNA used as material had been derived from T cells, B-cell-depleted T cells, or PBMCs.

Authors' processing steps: Reference gene primer amplification gave estimated nucleated cell counts. Sequencing used immunoSEQ multiplex PCR; TCRdb keeps in-frame clones, though not all of them. V, J and clone size are taken as reported in that table, and D and trimming were inferred from the DNA itself. Altogether a few hundred thousand clones are present, about nine tenths being singletons, with the ten largest covering under 5%. The germline V gene has CDR1 SGDLS and CDR2 YYNGEE. The CDR3 is 14 residues long. Germline trimming cut 3 bases from V and 4 bases from J; bases unmatched to any gene: 5. The chain carries TRBV9 and TRBJ2-5, with TRBD1 matching 8 bases. Sequencing was performed on peripheral blood. The receptor comes from a woman aged 60-75 years with COVID-19, enrolled during active disease. The CDR3 spells CASSGGQGGETQYF. CDR3 nucleotides: TGTGCCAGCAGCGGCGGACAGGGTGGAGAGACCCAGTACTTC.